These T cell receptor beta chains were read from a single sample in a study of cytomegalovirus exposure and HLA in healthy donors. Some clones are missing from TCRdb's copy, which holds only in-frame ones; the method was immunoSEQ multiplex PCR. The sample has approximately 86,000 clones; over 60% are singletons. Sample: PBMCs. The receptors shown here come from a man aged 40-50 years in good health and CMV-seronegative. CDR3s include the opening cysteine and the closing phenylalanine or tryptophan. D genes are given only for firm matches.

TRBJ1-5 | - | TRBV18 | CASSRRSDQPQHF | TGTGCCAGCTCTCGACGGAGCGATCAGCCCCAGCATTTT
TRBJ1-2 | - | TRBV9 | CASSRENTNYGYTF | TGTGCCAGCAGCCGAGAGAATACTAACTATGGCTACACCTTC
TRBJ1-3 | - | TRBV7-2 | CASSLGQPGNTIYF | TGTGCCAGCAGCCTAGGACAGCCTGGAAACACCATATATTTT
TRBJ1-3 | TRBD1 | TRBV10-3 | CAISEGGRGRFGNTIYF | TGTGCCATCAGTGAAGGGGGCAGGGGGCGATTTGGAAACACCATATATTTT
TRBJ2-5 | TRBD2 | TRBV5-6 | CASSQDTGGGGETQYF | TGTGCCAGCAGCCAAGATACGGGGGGGGGCGGTGAGACCCAGTACTTC
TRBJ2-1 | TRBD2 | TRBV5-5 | CASSTVAGSNEQFF | TGTGCCAGCAGCACCGTAGCGGGGAGCAATGAGCAGTTCTTC
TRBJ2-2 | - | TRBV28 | CASSLGRANTGELFF | TGTGCCAGCAGTTTAGGCAGGGCGAACACCGGGGAGCTGTTTTTT
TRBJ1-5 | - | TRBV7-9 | CASSAEAGTHNQPQHF | TGTGCCAGCAGCGCGGAAGCCGGGACACACAATCAGCCCCAGCATTTT
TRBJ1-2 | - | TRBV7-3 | CASSLSGTNYGYTF | TGTGCCAGCAGCCTGAGCGGCACCAACTATGGCTACACCTTC
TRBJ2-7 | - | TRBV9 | CASSVAWTDLYEQYF | TGTGCCAGCAGCGTAGCTTGGACAGACCTCTACGAGCAGTACTTC
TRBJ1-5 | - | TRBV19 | CASSIQGSPPGTQHF | TGTGCCAGTAGTATACAAGGCAGTCCCCCAGGGACCCAGCATTTT
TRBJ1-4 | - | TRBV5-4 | CASSRGGGNEKLFF | TGTGCCAGCAGCCGTGGGGGCGGGAATGAAAAACTGTTTTTT
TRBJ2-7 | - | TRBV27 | CASSFSGGSEQYF | TGTGCCAGCAGTTTTAGCGGAGGGAGCGAGCAGTACTTC
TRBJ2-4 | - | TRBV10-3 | CAIREPGQENIQYF | TGTGCCATCAGGGAACCGGGACAAGAAAACATTCAGTACTTC
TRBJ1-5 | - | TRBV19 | CASTDGRGNQPQHF | TGTGCCAGTACCGATGGGAGGGGCAATCAGCCCCAGCATTTT